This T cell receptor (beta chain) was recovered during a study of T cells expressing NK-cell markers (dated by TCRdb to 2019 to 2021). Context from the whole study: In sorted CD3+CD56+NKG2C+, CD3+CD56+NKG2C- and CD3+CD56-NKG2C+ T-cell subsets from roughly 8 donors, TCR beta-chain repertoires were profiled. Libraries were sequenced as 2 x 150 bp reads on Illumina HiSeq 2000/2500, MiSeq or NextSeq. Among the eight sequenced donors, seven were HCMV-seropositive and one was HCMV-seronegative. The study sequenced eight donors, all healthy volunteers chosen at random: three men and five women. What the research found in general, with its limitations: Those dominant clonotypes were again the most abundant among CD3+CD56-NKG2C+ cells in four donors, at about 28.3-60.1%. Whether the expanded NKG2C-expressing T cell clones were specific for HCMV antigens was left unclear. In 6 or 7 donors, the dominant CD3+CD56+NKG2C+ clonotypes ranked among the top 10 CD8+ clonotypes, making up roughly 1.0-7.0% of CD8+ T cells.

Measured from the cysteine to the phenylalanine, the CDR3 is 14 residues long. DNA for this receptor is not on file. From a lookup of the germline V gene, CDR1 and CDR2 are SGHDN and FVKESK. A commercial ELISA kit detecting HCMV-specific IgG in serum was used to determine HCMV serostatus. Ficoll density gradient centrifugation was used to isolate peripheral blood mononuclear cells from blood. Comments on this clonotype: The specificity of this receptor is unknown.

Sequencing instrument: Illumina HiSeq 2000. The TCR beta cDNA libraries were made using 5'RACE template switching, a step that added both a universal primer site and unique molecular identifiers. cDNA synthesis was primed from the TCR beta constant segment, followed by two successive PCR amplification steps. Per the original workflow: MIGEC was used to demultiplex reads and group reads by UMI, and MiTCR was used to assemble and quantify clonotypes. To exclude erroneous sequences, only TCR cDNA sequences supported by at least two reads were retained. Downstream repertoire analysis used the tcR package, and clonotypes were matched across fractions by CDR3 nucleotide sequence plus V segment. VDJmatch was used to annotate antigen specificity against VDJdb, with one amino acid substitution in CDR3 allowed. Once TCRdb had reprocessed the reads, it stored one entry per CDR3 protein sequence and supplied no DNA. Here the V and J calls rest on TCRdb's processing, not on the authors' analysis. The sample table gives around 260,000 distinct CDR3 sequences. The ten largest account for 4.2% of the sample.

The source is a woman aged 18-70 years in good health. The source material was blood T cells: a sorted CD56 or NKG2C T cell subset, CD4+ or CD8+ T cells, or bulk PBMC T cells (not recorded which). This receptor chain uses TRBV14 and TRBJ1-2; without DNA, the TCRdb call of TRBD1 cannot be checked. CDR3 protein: CASSQVTGQGRYTF.